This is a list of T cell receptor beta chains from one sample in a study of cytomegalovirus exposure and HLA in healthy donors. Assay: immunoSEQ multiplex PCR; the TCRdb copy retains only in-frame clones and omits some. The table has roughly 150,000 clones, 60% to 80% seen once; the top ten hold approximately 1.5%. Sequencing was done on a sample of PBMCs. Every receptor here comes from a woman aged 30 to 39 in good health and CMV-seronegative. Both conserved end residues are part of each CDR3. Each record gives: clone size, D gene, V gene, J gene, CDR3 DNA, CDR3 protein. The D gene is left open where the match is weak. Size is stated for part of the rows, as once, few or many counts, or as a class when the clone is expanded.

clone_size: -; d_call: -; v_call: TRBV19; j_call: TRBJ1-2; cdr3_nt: TGTGCCAGTAGTATTCTACAGGGTCTGAATGGCTACACCTTC; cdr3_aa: CASSILQGLNGYTF
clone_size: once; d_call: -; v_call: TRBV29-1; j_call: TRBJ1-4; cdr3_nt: TGCAGCGTTGGAGACACTCTCCTTAATGAAAAACTGTTTTTT; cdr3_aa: CSVGDTLLNEKLFF
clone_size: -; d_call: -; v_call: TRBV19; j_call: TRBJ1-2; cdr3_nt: TGTGCCAGTAGTATCCCAGGAAACTATGGCTACACCTTC; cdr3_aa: CASSIPGNYGYTF
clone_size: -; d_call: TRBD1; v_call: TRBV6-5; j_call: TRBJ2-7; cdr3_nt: TGTGCCAGCAGTTACACCGCAGGGGGTCCCTACGAGCAGTACTTC; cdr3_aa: CASSYTAGGPYEQYF
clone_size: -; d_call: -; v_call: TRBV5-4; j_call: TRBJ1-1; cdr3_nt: TGTGCCAGCAGCTCACCGTCGGGGGTGAACACTGAAGCTTTCTTT; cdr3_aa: CASSSPSGVNTEAFF
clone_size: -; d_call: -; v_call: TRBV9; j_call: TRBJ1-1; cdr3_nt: TGTGCCAGCAGCGTAGGACAGCCGAACACTGAAGCTTTCTTT; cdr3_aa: CASSVGQPNTEAFF
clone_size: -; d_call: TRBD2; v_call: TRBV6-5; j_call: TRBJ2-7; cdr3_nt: TGTGCCAGCAGTTACTCGAGCGGGGTTCGGTCCTACGAGCAGTACTTC; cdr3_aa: CASSYSSGVRSYEQYF
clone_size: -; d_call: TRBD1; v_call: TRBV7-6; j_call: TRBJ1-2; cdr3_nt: TGTGCCAGCAGCTTAGTTGTCACAGGGGTCCGGGGCTACACCTTC; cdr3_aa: CASSLVVTGVRGYTF
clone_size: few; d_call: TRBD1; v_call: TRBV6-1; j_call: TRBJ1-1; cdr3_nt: TGTGCCAGCAGTCAAAGACAGGGCACTGAAGCTTTCTTT; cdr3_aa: CASSQRQGTEAFF
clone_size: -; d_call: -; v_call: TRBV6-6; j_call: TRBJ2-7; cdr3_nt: TGTGCCAGCAGTCGACAGTTCAGCTCCTACGAGCAGTACTTC; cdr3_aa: CASSRQFSSYEQYF
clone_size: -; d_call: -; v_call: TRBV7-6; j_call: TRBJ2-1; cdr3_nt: TGTGCCAGCAGCTTAGTATTGGCAGGGTCGAATGAGCAGTTCTTC; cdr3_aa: CASSLVLAGSNEQFF
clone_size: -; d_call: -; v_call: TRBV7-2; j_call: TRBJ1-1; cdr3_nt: TGTGCCAGCAGCTTTGACAGTCAGCTTGAAGCTTTCTTT; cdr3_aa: CASSFDSQLEAFF
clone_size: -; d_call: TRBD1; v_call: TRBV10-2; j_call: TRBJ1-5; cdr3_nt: TGCGCCAGCAGCCCCCGACAGGGTGGGGATAGCAATCAGCCCCAGCATTTT; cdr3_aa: CASSPRQGGDSNQPQHF
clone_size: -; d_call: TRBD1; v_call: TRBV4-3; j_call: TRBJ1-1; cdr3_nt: TGCGCCAGCAGCCAATTGACAGGGGTCACTGAAGCTTTCTTT; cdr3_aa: CASSQLTGVTEAFF
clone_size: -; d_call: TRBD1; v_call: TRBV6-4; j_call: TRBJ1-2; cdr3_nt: TGTGCCAGCGCGGGGACAGGGGGCTCTGGCTACACCTTC; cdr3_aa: CASAGTGGSGYTF
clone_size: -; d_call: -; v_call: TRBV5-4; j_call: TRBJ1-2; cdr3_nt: TGTGCCAGCAGCTTACGGACAGCTGCTAACTATGGCTACACCTTC; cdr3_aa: CASSLRTAANYGYTF
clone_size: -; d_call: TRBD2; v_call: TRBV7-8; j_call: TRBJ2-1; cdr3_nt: TGTGCCAGCAGCCGCCCAGGTAGCGGGGGAAACAATGAGCAGTTCTTC; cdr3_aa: CASSRPGSGGNNEQFF
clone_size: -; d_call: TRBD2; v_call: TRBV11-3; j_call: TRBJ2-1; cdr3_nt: TGTGCCAGCAGCCGGGGGGTGGGGAATGAGCAGTTCTTC; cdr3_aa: CASSRGVGNEQFF
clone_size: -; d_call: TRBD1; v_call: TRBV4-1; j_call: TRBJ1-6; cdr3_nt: TGCGCCAGCAGCCACCCAAGACAGGGGAATTCACCCCTCCACTTT; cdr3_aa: CASSHPRQGNSPLHF
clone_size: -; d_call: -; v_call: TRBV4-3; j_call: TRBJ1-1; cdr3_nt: TGCGCCAGCAGCCAAGAATGGCCGAACACTGAAGCTTTCTTT; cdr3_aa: CASSQEWPNTEAFF
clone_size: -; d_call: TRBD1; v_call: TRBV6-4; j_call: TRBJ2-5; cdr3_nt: TGTGCCAGCAGTGACCCCGGGACAGGCAAAGAGACCCAGTACTTC; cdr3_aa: CASSDPGTGKETQYF
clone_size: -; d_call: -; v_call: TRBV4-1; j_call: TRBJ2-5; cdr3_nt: TGCGCCAGCAGCCAAGGGGCGGGGGAGGGGGAAGAGACCCAGTACTTC; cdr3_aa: CASSQGAGEGEETQYF
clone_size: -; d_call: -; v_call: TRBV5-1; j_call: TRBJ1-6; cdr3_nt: TGCGCCAGCAGCTTGGCCTCCAGGGATAATTCACCCCTCCACTTT; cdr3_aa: CASSLASRDNSPLHF
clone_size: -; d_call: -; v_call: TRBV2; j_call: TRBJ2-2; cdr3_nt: TGTGCTAGCTTGAGGGGACTTAACACCGGGGAGCTGTTTTTT; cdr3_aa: CASLRGLNTGELFF
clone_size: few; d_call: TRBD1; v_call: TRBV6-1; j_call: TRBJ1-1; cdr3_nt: TGTGCCAGTTCAAACAGGGGAACTTTCCCTGAAGCTTTCTTT; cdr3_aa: CASSNRGTFPEAFF
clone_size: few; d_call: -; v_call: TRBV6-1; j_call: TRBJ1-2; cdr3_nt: TGTGCCACCCGCCTTTCCGGGTTCAACTATGGCTACACCTTC; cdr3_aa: CATRLSGFNYGYTF
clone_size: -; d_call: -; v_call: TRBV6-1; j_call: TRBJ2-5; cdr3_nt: TGTGCCAGCACGGTCGGGGGGCGAACAGAGACCCAGTACTTC; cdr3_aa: CASTVGGRTETQYF
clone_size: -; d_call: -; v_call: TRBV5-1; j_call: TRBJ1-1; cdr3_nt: TGCGCCAGCAGCTTCCCCGTGACAGGAGGTACTGAAGCTTTCTTT; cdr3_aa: CASSFPVTGGTEAFF
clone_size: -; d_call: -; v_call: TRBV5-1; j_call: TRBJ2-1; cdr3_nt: TGCGCCAGCAGCTACCGGACTGGATACAATGAGCAGTTCTTC; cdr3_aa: CASSYRTGYNEQFF
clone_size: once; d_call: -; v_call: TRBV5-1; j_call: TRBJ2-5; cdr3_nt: TGCGCCAGCAGCTTGGGGCCAGGGGAGACCCAGTACTTC; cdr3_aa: CASSLGPGETQYF
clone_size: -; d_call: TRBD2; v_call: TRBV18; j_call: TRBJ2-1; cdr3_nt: TGTGCCAGCTCACCTACCGGGACTAGCGGGGGGGCGGCGGAGCAGTTCTTC; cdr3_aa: CASSPTGTSGGAAEQFF
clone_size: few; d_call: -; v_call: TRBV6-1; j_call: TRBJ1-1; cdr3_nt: TGTGCCAGCGGCTTGAAAGTTGTGAACACTGAAGCTTTCTTT; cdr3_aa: CASGLKVVNTEAFF
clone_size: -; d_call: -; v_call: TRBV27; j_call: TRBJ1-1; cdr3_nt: TGTGCCAGCAGTAGCCGACGGGAACTGAACACTGAAGCTTTCTTT; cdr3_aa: CASSSRRELNTEAFF
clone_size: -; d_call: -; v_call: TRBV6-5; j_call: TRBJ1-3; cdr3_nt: TGTGCCAGCAGTTACCGGCAGGGCCAAAACACCATATATTTT; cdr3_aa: CASSYRQGQNTIYF
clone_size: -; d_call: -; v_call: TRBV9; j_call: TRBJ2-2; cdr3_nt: TGTGCCAGCAGCGTAGGTCCTCGCACCGGGGAGCTGTTTTTT; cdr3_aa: CASSVGPRTGELFF
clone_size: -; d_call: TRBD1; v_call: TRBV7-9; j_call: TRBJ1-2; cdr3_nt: TGTGCCAGCAGCTTACCAGCGGTACAGGGGGGGACCTTC; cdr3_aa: CASSLPAVQGGTF
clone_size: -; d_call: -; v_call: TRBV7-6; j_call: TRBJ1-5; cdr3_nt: TGTGCCAGCAGCCCAAACCAGGGAGGATTGCCGGATCAGCCCCAGCATTTT; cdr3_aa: CASSPNQGGLPDQPQHF
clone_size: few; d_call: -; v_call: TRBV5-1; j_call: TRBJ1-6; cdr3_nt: TGCGCCAGCAGCTCAGGGTATTCACCCCTCCACTTT; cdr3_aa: CASSSGYSPLHF
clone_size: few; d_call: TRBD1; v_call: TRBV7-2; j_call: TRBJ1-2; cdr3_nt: TGTGCCAGCAGCTTCGGGACAGCAGCATATGGCTACACCTTC; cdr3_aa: CASSFGTAAYGYTF
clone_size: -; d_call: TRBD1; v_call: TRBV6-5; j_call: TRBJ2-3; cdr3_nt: TGTGCCAGCAGTATTAGGACAGGGGGCCCGCAGTATTTT; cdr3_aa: CASSIRTGGPQYF
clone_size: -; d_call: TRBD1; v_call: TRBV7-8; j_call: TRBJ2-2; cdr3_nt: TGTGCCAGCAGCACAGGGGGCAGCGGGGAGCTGTTTTTT; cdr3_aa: CASSTGGSGELFF
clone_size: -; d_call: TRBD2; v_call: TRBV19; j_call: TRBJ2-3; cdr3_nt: TGTGCCAGTAGTATAGCTAGCGGGATGGTCACAGATACGCAGTATTTT; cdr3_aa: CASSIASGMVTDTQYF
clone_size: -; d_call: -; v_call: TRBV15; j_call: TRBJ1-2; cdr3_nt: TGTGCCACCAGCAGAGATTATGACTATGGCTACACCTTC; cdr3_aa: CATSRDYDYGYTF
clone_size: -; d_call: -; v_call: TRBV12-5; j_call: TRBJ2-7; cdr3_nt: TGTGCTAGTGGTTTGGACCAAGCCTCCTACGAGCAGTACTTC; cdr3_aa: CASGLDQASYEQYF